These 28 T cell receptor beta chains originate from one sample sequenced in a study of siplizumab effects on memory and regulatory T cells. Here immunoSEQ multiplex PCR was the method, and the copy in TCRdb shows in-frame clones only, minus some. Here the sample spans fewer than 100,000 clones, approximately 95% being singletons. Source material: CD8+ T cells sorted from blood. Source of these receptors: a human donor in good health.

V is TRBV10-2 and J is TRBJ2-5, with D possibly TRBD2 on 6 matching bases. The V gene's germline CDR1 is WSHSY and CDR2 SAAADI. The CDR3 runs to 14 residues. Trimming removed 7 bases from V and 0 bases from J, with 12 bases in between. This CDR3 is CASNNGGDQETQYF. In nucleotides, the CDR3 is TGCGCCAGCAACAACGGGGGAGACCAAGAGACCCAGTACTTC.

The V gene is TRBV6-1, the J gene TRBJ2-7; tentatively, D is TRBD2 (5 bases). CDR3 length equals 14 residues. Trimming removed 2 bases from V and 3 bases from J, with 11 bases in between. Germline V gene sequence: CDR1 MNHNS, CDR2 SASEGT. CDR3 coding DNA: TGTGCCAGCAGTGAACTGGAGCGGTTCTACGAGCAGTACTTC. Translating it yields CASSELERFYEQYF.

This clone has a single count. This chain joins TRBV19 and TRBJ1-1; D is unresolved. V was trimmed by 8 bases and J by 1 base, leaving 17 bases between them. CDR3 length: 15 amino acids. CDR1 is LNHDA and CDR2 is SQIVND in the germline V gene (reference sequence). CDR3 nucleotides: TGTGCCAGTTATCCGTGGGAGGGTCCGAACACTGAAGCTTTCTTT. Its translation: CASYPWEGPNTEAFF.

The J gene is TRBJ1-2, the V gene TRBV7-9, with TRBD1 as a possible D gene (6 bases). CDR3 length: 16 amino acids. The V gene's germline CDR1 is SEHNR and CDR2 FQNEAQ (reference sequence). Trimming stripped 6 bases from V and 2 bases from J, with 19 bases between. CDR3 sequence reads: CASRPRGAAGNYGYTF. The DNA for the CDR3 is TGTGCCAGCAGACCTAGGGGGGCCGCAGGCAACTATGGCTACACCTTC. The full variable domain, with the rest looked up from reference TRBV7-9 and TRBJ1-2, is DTGVSQNPRHKITKRGQNVTFRCDPISEHNRLYWYRQTLGQGPEFLTYFQNEAQLEKSRLLSDRFSAERPKGSFSTLEIQRTEQGDSAMYLCASRPRGAAGNYGYTFGSGTRLTVV.

DNA for the CDR3: TGTGCCAGCAAAGGGACACAATACACTGAAGCTTTCTTT. This codes for CASKGTQYTEAFF. V is TRBV7-9 and J is TRBJ1-1; tentatively, D is TRBD1 (6 bases). Germline lookup yields CDR1 SEHNR and CDR2 FQNEAQ (reference sequence). V gave up 7 bases and J gave up 3 bases, with 12 bases separating them. The CDR3 consists of 13 residues.

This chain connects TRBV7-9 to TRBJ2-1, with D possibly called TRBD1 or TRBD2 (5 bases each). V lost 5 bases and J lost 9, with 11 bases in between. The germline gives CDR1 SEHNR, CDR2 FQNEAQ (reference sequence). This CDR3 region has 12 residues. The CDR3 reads CASSRGAGEQFF. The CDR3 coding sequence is TGTGCCAGCAGCCGAGGGGCCGGTGAGCAGTTCTTC.

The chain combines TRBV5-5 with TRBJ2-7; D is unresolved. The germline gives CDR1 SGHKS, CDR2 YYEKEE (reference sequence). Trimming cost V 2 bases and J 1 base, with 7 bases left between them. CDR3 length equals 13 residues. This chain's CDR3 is CASSFGTSYEQYF. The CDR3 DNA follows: TGTGCCAGCAGCTTCGGAACATCCTACGAGCAGTACTTC.

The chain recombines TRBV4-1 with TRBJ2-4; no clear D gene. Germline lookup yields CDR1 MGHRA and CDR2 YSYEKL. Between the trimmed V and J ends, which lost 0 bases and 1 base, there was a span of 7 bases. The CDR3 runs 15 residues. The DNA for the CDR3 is TGCGCCAGCAGCCAAGAAATGTTGGCCAAAAACATTCAGTACTTC. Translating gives CASSQEMLAKNIQYF.

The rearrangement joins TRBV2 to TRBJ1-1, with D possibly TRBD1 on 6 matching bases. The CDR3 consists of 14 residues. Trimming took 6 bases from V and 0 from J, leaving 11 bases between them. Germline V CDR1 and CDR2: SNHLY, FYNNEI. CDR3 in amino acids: CASRGQGMNTEAFF. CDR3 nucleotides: TGTGCCAGCAGGGGGCAGGGGATGAACACTGAAGCTTTCTTT.

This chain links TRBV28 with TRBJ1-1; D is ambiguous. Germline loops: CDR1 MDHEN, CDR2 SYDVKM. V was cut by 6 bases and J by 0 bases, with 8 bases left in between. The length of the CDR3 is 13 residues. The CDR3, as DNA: TGTGCCAGCAGAATAGGGCTGAACACTGAAGCTTTCTTT. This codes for CASRIGLNTEAFF.

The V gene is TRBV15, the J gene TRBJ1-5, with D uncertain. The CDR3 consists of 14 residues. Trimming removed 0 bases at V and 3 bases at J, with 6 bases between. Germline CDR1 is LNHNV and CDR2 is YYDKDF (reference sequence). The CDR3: CATSRELPNQPQHF. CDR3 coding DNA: TGTGCCACCAGCAGAGAGTTGCCCAATCAGCCCCAGCATTTT.

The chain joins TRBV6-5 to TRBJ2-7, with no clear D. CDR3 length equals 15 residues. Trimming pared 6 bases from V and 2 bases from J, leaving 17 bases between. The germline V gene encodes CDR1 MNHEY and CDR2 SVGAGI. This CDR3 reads CASSLATHGAYEQYF. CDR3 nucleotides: TGTGCCAGCAGCTTGGCAACACACGGAGCCTACGAGCAGTACTTC.

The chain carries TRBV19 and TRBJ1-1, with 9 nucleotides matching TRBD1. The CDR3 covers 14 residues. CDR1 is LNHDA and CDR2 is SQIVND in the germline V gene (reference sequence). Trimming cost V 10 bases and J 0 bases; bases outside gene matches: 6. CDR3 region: CAIRQGGMNTEAFF. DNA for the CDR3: TGTGCCATCCGACAGGGGGGGATGAACACTGAAGCTTTCTTT. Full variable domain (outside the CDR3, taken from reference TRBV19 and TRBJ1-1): DGGITQSPKYLFRKEGQNVTLSCEQNLNHDAMYWYRQDPGQGLRLIYYSQIVNDFQKGDIAEGYSVSREKKESFPLTVTSAQKNPTAFYLCAIRQGGMNTEAFFGQGTRLTVV.

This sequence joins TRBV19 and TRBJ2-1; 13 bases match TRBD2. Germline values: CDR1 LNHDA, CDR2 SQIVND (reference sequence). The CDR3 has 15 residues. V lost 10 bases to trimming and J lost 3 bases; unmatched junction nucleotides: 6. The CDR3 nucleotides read TGTGCCACCTCGGGGACTAGCGGGATCTACAATGAGCAGTTCTTC. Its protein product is CATSGTSGIYNEQFF.

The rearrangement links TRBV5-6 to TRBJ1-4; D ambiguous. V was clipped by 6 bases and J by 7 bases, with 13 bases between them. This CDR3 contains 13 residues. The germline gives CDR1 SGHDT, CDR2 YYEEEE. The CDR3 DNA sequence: TGTGCCAGCAACGTTTTGGACGGTGAAAAACTGTTTTTT. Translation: CASNVLDGEKLFF.

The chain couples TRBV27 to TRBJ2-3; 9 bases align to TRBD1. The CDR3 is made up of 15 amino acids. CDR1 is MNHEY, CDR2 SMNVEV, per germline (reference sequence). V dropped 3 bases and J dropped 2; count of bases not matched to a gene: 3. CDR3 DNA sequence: TGTGCCAGCAGTTTCGGGACAGGGCTCACAGATACGCAGTATTTT. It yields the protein CASSFGTGLTDTQYF.

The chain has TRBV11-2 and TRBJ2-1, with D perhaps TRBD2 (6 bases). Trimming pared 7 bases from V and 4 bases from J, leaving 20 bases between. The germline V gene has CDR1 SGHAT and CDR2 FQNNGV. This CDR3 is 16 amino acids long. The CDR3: CASTWGVGSSYNEQFF. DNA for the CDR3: TGTGCCAGCACCTGGGGGGTGGGGTCTAGTTACAATGAGCAGTTCTTC.

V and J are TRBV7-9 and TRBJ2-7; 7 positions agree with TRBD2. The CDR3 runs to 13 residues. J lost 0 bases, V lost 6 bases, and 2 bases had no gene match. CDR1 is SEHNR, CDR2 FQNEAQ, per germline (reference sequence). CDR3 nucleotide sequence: TGTGCCAGCAGTACTAGCGACTCCTACGAGCAGTACTTC. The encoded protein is CASSTSDSYEQYF.

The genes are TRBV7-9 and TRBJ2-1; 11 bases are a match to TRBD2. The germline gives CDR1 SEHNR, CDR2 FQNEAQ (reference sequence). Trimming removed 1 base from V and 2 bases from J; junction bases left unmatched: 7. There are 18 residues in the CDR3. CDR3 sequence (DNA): TGTGCCAGCAGCTTAGAGGTCCAACTAGCGGGGGCCTACAATGAGCAGTTCTTC. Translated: CASSLEVQLAGAYNEQFF.

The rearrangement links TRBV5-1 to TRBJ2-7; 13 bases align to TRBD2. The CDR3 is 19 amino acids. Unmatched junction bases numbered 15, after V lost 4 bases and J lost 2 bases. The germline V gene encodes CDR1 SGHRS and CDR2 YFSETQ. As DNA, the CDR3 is TGCGCCAGCAGCCCGACCCCAGCTACTAGCGGGAGGGCCGCCTACGAGCAGTACTTC. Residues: CASSPTPATSGRAAYEQYF.

The CDR3 region is CASSNLAGGYNEQFF. As DNA, the CDR3 is TGTGCCAGCAGTAACCTAGCGGGAGGGTACAATGAGCAGTTCTTC. The V gene is TRBV6-5, the J gene TRBJ2-1; TRBD2 aligns across 12 bases. The CDR3 runs to 15 residues. The J segment lost 4 bases and the V segment lost 5 bases, leaving 3 bases of the junction unmatched. The germline V gene has CDR1 MNHEY and CDR2 SVGAGI.

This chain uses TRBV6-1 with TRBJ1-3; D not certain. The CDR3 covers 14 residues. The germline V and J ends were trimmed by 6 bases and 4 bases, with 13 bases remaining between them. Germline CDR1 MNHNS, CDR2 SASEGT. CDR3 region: CASSEWAGGNTIYF. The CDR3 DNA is TGTGCCAGCAGCGAATGGGCAGGAGGAAACACCATATATTTT.

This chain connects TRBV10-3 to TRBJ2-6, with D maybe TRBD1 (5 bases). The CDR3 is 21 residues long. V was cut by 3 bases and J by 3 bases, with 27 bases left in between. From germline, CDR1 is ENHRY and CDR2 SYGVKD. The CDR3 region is CAISELPPTASTLDGANVLTF. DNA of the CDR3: TGTGCCATCAGTGAACTCCCCCCGACAGCCTCAACCCTTGATGGGGCCAACGTCCTGACTTTC.

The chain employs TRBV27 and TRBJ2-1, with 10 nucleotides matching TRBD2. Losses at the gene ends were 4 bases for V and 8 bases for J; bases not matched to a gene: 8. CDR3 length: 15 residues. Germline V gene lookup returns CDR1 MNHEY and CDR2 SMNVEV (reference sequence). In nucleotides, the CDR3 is TGTGCCAGCAGTTCCCGGGGACTAGCGAAGGATGAGCAGTTCTTC. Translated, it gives CASSSRGLAKDEQFF.

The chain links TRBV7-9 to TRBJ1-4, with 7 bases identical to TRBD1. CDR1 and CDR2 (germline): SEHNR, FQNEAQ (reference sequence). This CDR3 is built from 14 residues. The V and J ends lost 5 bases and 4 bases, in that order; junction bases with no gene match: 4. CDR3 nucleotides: TGTGCCAGCAGCCCCCGGGACAGTAATGAAAAACTGTTTTTT. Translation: CASSPRDSNEKLFF.

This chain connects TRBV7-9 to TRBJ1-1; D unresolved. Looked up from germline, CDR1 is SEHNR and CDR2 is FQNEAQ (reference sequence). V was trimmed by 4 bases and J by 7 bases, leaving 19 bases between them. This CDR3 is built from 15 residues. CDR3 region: CASSSPGTVAVEAFF. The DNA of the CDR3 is TGTGCCAGCAGCTCACCGGGCACGGTGGCGGTTGAAGCTTTCTTT.

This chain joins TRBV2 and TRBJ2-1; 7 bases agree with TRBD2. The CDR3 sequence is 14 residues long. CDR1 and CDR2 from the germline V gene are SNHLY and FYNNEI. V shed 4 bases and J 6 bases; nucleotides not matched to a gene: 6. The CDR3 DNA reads TGTGCCAGCAGTGTTTGGACTAGTGGCAATGAGCAGTTCTTC. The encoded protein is CASSVWTSGNEQFF.

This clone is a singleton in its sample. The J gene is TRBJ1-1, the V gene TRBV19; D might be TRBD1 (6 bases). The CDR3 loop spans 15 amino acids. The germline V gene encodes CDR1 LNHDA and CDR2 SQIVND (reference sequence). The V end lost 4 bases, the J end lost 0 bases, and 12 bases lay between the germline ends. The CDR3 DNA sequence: TGTGCCAGTAGTAAGTCAGGGGAGATGAACACTGAAGCTTTCTTT. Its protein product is CASSKSGEMNTEAFF.